The rows below give T cell receptor beta chains drawn from one sample of a study of cytomegalovirus exposure and HLA in healthy donors. Libraries were prepared by immunoSEQ multiplex PCR; TCRdb keeps only in-frame clonotypes and omits some of them. This repertoire comprises around 33,000 clones; its ten largest clones make up over 4%. Sequencing input: PBMCs. Every receptor here comes from a woman in her 40s in good health and CMV-seropositive. CDR3s leave out the opening cysteine and the closing phenylalanine or tryptophan.

j_call,v_call,cdr3_aa
TRBJ1-5,TRBV18,ASSPPGQGSQH
TRBJ2-2,TRBV20-1,SARRLSAVF
TRBJ2-6,TRBV9,ASSVVASGGANVLT
TRBJ1-4,TRBV9,ASSVEQYNEKLF
TRBJ1-1,TRBV27,ASSPLGFGVGTEAF
TRBJ2-4,TRBV18,ASSLTGGDKNIQY
TRBJ1-5,TRBV30,AWSVGGSNQPQH
TRBJ2-3,TRBV7-2,ASSLLAGGRDTQY
TRBJ2-3,TRBV7-9,ASSLGSIAVTDTQY
TRBJ2-7,TRBV30,AWSGTAYEQY
TRBJ2-1,TRBV2,ASSAGQYNEQF
TRBJ1-2,TRBV7-2,ASSLNGPYGYT
TRBJ1-2,TRBV2,ASRATSTQGQQGYT
TRBJ1-1,TRBV6-5,ATRRGTENTEAF
TRBJ2-7,TRBV7-8,ASTLRLEFYGQY
TRBJ2-7,TRBV10-2,ASRQGANYEQY
TRBJ1-1,TRBV29-1,SVEGTLNTEAF
TRBJ1-4,TRBV30,AWAQDRNEKLF
TRBJ2-5,TRBV19,ASSLRRLAVGGWQETQY
TRBJ2-3,TRBV30,AWSVQREYWDTQY
TRBJ2-7,TRBV30,AGSPTFGQAGKQY
TRBJ2-7,TRBV28,ASSLVSGAYEQY
TRBJ2-1,TRBV2,ANPLLADSYNEQF
TRBJ2-6,TRBV13,ASSSRTGRVSGGANVLT
TRBJ1-1,TRBV30,AWTGAPRNTEAF
TRBJ2-1,TRBV5-1,ASSLGDRDNEQF
TRBJ2-2,TRBV7-3,ASSLWAGGNTGELF
TRBJ2-7,TRBV6-5,ASRRSDRGVVEQY
TRBJ2-1,TRBV9,ASSVASGSIEQF
TRBJ2-2,TRBV19,ASSIGRGSDTGELF
TRBJ1-4,TRBV5-6,ASSLDPGEGEKLF
TRBJ2-5,TRBV5-4,ASSLQGKETQY
TRBJ1-1,TRBV6-5,ASSRLQGMTF
TRBJ2-3,TRBV29-1,SVEGHPLITDTQY
TRBJ1-2,TRBV25-1,ASSESGQPRGYT
TRBJ1-2,TRBV9,ASSLQGALWGYT
TRBJ2-1,TRBV27,ASSLGPSSYNEQF
TRBJ2-5,TRBV19,ASSRGLAGQETQY
TRBJ1-1,TRBV9,ASSVVPGDTEAF
TRBJ2-1,TRBV11-3,ASSPQSGYNEQF
TRBJ2-7,TRBV18,ASSPPGTRGAYEQY
TRBJ2-7,TRBV2,ASTAVPYEQY
TRBJ1-1,TRBV29-1,SVGRNTEAF
TRBJ2-7,TRBV6-4,ASSELWTSDYEQY
TRBJ2-4,TRBV5-1,ASSLEGENIQY
TRBJ1-1,TRBV11-3,ASSLGDRAVMNTEAF
TRBJ2-4,TRBV19,ASRTTALAKNIQY
TRBJ2-3,TRBV9,ASSPRLAGLTDTQY
TRBJ1-2,TRBV6-5,ASSFGTGTGYT
TRBJ2-3,TRBV6-5,ASMTSGVTDTQY
TRBJ1-2,TRBV15,ATRGRGRDNYGYT
TRBJ2-1,TRBV30,AWGTRDNEQF
TRBJ2-5,TRBV7-9,ASSFNQLRDRIIETQY
TRBJ2-1,TRBV18,ASLPGGGDEQF